This paragraph covers one T cell receptor (beta chain) sequence. Across about two dozen US areas, participants ranged in age from roughly 18 to 95 years. This record belongs to a study of blood T cell repertoires in COVID-19. As for the study in general: Material from acute and convalescent COVID-19 was sourced from the United States, Italy and Spain. T cells, B-cell-depleted T cells, or PBMCs provided the cDNA or gDNA that served as material.

The authors' processing: Reference gene primers were amplified, and this amplification served to estimate nucleated cell counts. Sequenced by immunoSEQ multiplex PCR; TCRdb stores in-frame clones only, minus some. D and trimming were read from the DNA, whereas the V and J calls and clone size are those reported in that table. Here the sample spans 180,000 or so clones, 89% being singletons. The sample was PBMCs or T cells enriched from blood (not recorded which). The origin of this receptor is a woman in her thirties or forties with acute COVID-19.

The CDR3 is CASSSQGAGDTEAFF. The CDR3 nucleotides are TGTGCCAGCAGCTCGCAGGGGGCCGGGGACACTGAAGCTTTCTTT. The V call is TRBV5-6, the J call TRBJ1-1; 8 positions match TRBD1. V gave up 3 bases and J gave up 3 bases; unmatched junction bases: 7. The germline gives CDR1 SGHDT, CDR2 YYEEEE. The CDR3 has 15 residues.